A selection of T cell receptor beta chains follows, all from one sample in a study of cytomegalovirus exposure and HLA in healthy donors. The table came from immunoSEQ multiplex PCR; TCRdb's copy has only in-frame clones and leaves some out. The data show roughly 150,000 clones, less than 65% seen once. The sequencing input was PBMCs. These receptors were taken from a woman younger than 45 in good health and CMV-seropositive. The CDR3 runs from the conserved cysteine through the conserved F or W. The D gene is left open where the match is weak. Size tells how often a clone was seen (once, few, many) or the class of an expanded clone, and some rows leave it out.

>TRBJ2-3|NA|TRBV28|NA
CASSLSGDTQYF
TGTGCCAGCAGTCTCTCGGGGGATACGCAGTATTTT
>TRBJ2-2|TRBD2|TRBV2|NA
CASSERTSTGELFF
TGTGCCAGCAGTGAGAGGACTAGCACCGGGGAGCTGTTTTTT
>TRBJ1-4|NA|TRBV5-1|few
CASSLGQAVATNEKLFF
TGCGCCAGCAGCTTGGGACAGGCAGTGGCAACTAATGAAAAACTGTTTTTT
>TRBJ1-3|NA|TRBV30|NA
CAWSVGQGGNTIYF
TGTGCCTGGAGTGTTGGCCAGGGGGGAAACACCATATATTTT
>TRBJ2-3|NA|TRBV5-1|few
CASRVLRAASTDTQYF
TGCGCCAGCAGGGTTTTGAGGGCTGCTAGCACAGATACGCAGTATTTT
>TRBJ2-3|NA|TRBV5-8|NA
CASSLRLAYSDTQYF
TGTGCCAGCAGCTTGAGATTAGCATATTCAGATACGCAGTATTTT
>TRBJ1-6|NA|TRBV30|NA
CAWSVQANSPLHF
TGTGCCTGGAGTGTACAGGCAAATTCCCCCCTCCACTTT
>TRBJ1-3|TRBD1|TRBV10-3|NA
CASYRGYGNTIYF
TGTGCCAGTTACAGGGGGTATGGAAACACCATATATTTT
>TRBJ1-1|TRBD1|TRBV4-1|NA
CASSQQGAGDTEAFF
TGCGCCAGCAGCCAACAGGGGGCGGGAGACACTGAAGCTTTCTTT
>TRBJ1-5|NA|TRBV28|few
CASSPFGSVDYSNQPQHF
TGTGCCAGCAGTCCCTTTGGGTCGGTAGACTATAGCAATCAGCCCCAGCATTTT
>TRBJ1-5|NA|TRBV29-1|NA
CSVASGDSNQPQHF
TGCAGCGTTGCATCAGGGGATAGCAATCAGCCCCAGCATTTT
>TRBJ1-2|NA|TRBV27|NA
CASSLGRDYGYTF
TGTGCCAGCAGTTTAGGCAGGGACTATGGCTACACCTTC
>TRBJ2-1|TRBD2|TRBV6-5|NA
CASRASGSSYNEQFF
TGTGCCAGCAGGGCGAGCGGGAGCTCCTACAATGAGCAGTTCTTC
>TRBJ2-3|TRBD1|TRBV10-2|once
CASGGQGLTDTQYF
TGCGCCAGCGGCGGACAGGGACTCACAGATACGCAGTATTTT
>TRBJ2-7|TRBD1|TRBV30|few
CAWRLPGTGLYEQYF
TGTGCCTGGAGACTCCCCGGGACAGGGCTATACGAGCAGTACTTC
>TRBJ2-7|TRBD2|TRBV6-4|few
CASSVMGGSYEQYF
TGTGCCAGCAGTGTGATGGGCGGGAGCTACGAGCAGTACTTC
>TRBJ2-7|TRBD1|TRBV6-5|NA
CASSYSDRGVYEQYF
TGTGCCAGCAGTTACTCGGACAGGGGCGTATACGAGCAGTACTTC
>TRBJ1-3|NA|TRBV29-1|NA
CSVRLTPGNTIYF
TGCAGCGTTAGGTTGACACCTGGAAACACCATATATTTT
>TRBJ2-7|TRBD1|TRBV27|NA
CASSLWDSYSYEQYF
TGTGCCAGCAGTTTATGGGACAGCTACTCCTACGAGCAGTACTTC
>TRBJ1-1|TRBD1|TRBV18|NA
CASSPTGTNTEAFF
TGTGCCAGCTCCCCGACAGGGACCAACACTGAAGCTTTCTTT
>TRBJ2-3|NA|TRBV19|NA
CASSISYGGGDTQYF
TGTGCCAGTAGTATATCCTACGGGGGAGGAGATACGCAGTATTTT
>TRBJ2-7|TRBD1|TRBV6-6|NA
CASMSQGSSYEQYF
TGTGCCAGCATGTCACAGGGGAGCTCCTACGAGCAGTACTTC
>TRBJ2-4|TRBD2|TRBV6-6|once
CASSYSSGGAKNIQYF
TGTGCCAGCAGTTACTCGAGCGGGGGGGCCAAAAACATTCAGTACTTC
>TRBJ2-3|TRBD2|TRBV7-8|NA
CASSLGRTSGRRSTDTQYF
TGTGCCAGCAGCTTAGGACGGACTAGCGGGAGGCGCAGCACAGATACGCAGTATTTT
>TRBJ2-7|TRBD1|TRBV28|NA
CASSLQGAREQYF
TGTGCCAGCAGTTTACAGGGGGCGAGGGAGCAGTACTTC
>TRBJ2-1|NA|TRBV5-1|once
CASSLGGGGSYYNEQFF
TGCGCCAGCAGCTTGGGGGGGGGCGGGAGCTACTACAATGAGCAGTTCTTC
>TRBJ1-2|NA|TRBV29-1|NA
CSVEGHRNYGYTF
TGCAGCGTTGAGGGACACCGTAACTATGGCTACACCTTC
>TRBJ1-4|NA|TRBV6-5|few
CASRASGRGNEKLFF
TGTGCCAGCAGAGCGAGCGGGAGGGGTAATGAAAAACTGTTTTTT
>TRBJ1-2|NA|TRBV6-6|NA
CASSLSGHAHGYTF
TGTGCCAGCAGTTTGTCAGGGCATGCTCATGGCTACACCTTC
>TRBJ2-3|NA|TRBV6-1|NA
CASSEYVQGSDTQYF
TGTGCCAGCAGTGAGTATGTACAGGGATCAGATACGCAGTATTTT